This record concerns one T cell receptor (beta chain) sequence. The target antigen is unknown. The entry originates in a study of cytomegalovirus exposure and HLA in healthy donors. General study findings and limits: Relative to the approximately 700-donor mean, N-insertions were reportedly fewer in an Asian-associated ancestry cluster in a later analysis. The study designated 150 to 200 TCR beta chains cytomegalovirus-associated. When analyzed later, a missense DCLRE1C variant was found to be linked to TCR beta V- and J-gene trimming.

V dropped 0 bases and J dropped 4 bases, with 10 bases sitting between them. CDR3 length: 14 amino acids. Germline V gives CDR1 SGHTS, CDR2 YDEGEE. 13 Jbeta primers and 60 Vbeta primers were used for the PCR. Only in-frame clones appear in the TCRdb table, and some are missing; sequencing was by immunoSEQ multiplex PCR. This table holds about 200,000 clones. Input material: PBMCs. The V gene is TRBV5-8, the J gene TRBJ1-1; D possibly corresponds to TRBD1 (5 bases). The receptor was isolated from a woman in her thirties in good health and CMV-seropositive. CDR3 loop: CASSLGLGGTEAFF. CDR3 bases: TGTGCCAGCAGCTTGGGTCTGGGGGGCACTGAAGCTTTCTTT. Drawing the rest from reference TRBV5-8 and TRBJ1-1, the complete variable domain is EAGVTQSPTHLIKTRGQQATLRCSPISGHTSVYWYQQALGLGLQFLLWYDEGEERNRGNFPPRFSGRQFPNYSSELNVNALELEDSALYLCASSLGLGGTEAFFGQGTRLTVV.